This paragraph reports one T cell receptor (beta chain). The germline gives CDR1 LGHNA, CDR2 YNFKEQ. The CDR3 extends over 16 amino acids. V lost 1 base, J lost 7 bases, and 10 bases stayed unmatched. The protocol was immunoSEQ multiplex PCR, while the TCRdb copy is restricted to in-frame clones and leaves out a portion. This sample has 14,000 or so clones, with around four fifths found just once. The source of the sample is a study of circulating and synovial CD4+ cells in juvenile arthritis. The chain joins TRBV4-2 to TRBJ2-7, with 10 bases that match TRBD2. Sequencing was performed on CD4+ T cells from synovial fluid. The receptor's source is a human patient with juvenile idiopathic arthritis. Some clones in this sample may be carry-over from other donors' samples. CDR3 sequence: CASSQGSGRIMREQYF. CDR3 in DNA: TGTGCCAGCAGCCAAGGTAGCGGGAGGATTATGAGGGAGCAGTACTTC.